The rows below give T cell receptor beta chains drawn from one sample of a study of human T cells and chemical hapten exposure. MiXCR, applied by TCRdb to the RACE reads, yields one record per CDR3 protein. The sample has roughly 97,000 distinct CDR3 sequences, 25% to 30% seen once. The source material was whole blood, sampled in connection with sensitization to the hapten diphenylcyclopropenone (DPC). The receptor set was obtained from a man aged 35 to 55 with alopecia areata. Some clones in this sample may be carry-over from other donors' samples. Both conserved end residues are part of each CDR3. D genes are given only for firm matches. Size is stated for part of the rows, as once, few or many counts, or as a class when the clone is expanded.

TRBV6-1	TRBD1	.	TRBJ1-1	CASRSFGQGVTEAFF	TGTGCCAGCAGGTCTTTCGGACAGGGGGTCACTGAAGCTTTCTTT
TRBV5-1	TRBD1	.	TRBJ1-1	CASSLGQGGATEAFF	TGCGCCAGCAGCTTGGGGCAGGGGGGTGCCACTGAAGCTTTCTTT
TRBV6-2/TRBV6-3	TRBD2	.	TRBJ2-3	CASSTRLAGGGPGDTQYF	TGTGCCAGCTCCACTAGACTAGCGGGAGGAGGCCCGGGAGATACGCAGTATTTT
TRBV2	.	few	TRBJ1-6	CASSEPGGFNSPLHF	TGTGCCAGCAGTGAGCCGGGCGGCTTTAATTCACCCCTCCACTTT
TRBV2	.	many	TRBJ2-7	CASRGSGSDSPYEQYF	TGTGCCAGCAGGGGCTCCGGGTCCGACTCTCCCTACGAGCAGTACTTC
TRBV7-9	.	few	TRBJ2-7	CASSSGHAWYEQYF	TGTGCCAGCAGCTCGGGACATGCTTGGTACGAGCAGTACTTC
TRBV9	TRBD1	few	TRBJ2-5	CASSVDGQGSETQYF	TGTGCCAGCAGCGTAGACGGACAGGGTTCAGAGACCCAGTACTTC
TRBV12-3/TRBV12-4	.	few	TRBJ2-7	CASSPTVYEQYF	TGTGCCAGCAGTCCGACGGTCTACGAGCAGTACTTC
TRBV5-4	.	few	TRBJ2-3	CASSLPTATDTQYF	TGTGCCAGCAGCTTGCCGACAGCCACAGATACGCAGTATTTT
TRBV5-6	.	once	TRBJ2-7	CASSPDTLLSYEQYF	TGTGCCAGCAGCCCCGACACTCTCCTCTCCTACGAGCAGTACTTC
TRBV27	.	few	TRBJ2-7	CASSVPGHVYEQYF	TGTGCCAGCAGTGTTCCGGGACACGTCTACGAGCAGTACTTC
TRBV28	.	.	TRBJ2-7	CASSLEGDYYEQYF	TGTGCCAGCAGTTTAGAGGGGGATTACTACGAGCAGTACTTC
TRBV28	TRBD2	.	TRBJ2-1	CASSSGRAYYNEQFF	TGTGCCAGCAGTTCGGGGAGGGCCTACTACAATGAGCAGTTCTTC
TRBV7-9	.	.	TRBJ1-2	CASSLALNYGYTF	TGTGCCAGCAGCTTAGCGCTTAACTATGGCTACACCTTC
TRBV11-1	.	few	TRBJ2-4	CASSFKGVSIQYF	TGTGCCAGCAGCTTCAAGGGGGTGAGCATTCAGTACTTC
TRBV5-1	.	few	TRBJ2-3	CASSPHRTDTQYF	TGCGCCAGCAGCCCACACCGCACAGATACGCAGTATTTT
TRBV9	.	few	TRBJ1-4	CASSPLGCSEKLFF	TGTGCCAGCAGCCCCCTTGGATGTAGTGAAAAACTGTTTTTT
TRBV28	TRBD1	few	TRBJ1-5	CASRRQGTSNQPQHF	TGTGCCAGCAGAAGACAGGGTACGAGCAATCAGCCCCAGCATTTT